This T cell receptor (beta chain) was recovered during a study of blood T cell repertoires in COVID-19. Whole-study context: COVID-19 samples from acute and convalescent phases originated in the United States, Italy and Spain. The analysed material was cDNA or gDNA that came from T cells, B-cell-depleted T cells, or PBMCs.

V lost 6 bases and J lost 0, with 8 bases in between. The CDR3 is 13 residues long. CDR1 is LNHNV and CDR2 is YYDKDF in the germline V gene (reference sequence). In the source study's methods: Estimation of nucleated cell counts relied on the amplification of reference gene primers. Only in-frame clones appear in the TCRdb table, and some are missing; sequencing was by immunoSEQ multiplex PCR. V and J calls and clone size are as listed in that table; D and trimming were resolved from the DNA. The sample records some 200,000 clones, approximately 80% being singletons. Sequencing was performed on peripheral blood. The chain combines TRBV15 with TRBJ1-1; D is ambiguous. The source of this sequence is an elderly woman with active or convalescent COVID-19. CDR3 sequence reads: CATRNQMNTEAFF. CDR3 bases: TGTGCCACCAGGAACCAGATGAACACTGAAGCTTTCTTT.